A single sample is the source of the 24 T cell receptor beta chains below, sequenced in a study of molecular identifiers for immune sequencing clone quantification. Each CDR3 protein gets one entry after TCRdb re-called the PCR reads with MiXCR. The sample shows about 500,000 distinct CDR3 sequences, roughly 25% of them seen only once. What was sequenced was naive CD8+ T cells from blood, with Jurkat cell RNA spiked in. Noted subset: FACS-sorted CD8+CD4-CCR7+CD45RA+ naive T cells. These receptors all stem from a human donor in good health. Some libraries in this study had Jurkat cell RNA spiked in.

This clonotype turned up a few times. The V and J genes are TRBV5-4 and TRBJ2-7; the D gene could be TRBD1 or TRBD2 (6 bases each). Germline V lookup: CDR1 SGHNT, CDR2 YYREEE (reference sequence). This CDR3 contains 17 residues. Trimming took off 2 bases at V and 0 bases at J, with 18 bases between the two ends. The CDR3 DNA reads as TGTGCCAGCAGCTTAGGGGGGTTACAGACTGACTCCTACGAGCAGTACTTC. Amino acid sequence: CASSLGGLQTDSYEQYF.

Remarks on this clonotype: The junction departs from germline at one end; a sequencing error may be responsible. The CDR3 sequence is CASGLAEASGMYEQYF. CDR3 coding DNA: TGTGCCAGCGGTTTAGCCGAGGCTAGCGGCATGTACGAGCAGTACTTC. The chain couples TRBV12-3 or TRBV12-4 to TRBJ2-7, with 7 bases identical to TRBD2. The CDR3 sequence is 16 residues long.

In this sample, this clonotype turned up a few times. This sequence joins TRBV12-3 or TRBV12-4 and TRBJ2-5; 8 bases are shared with TRBD2. The junction had 5 bases not matched to a gene; V was cut back by 3 bases and J by 2 bases. CDR3 size: 15 residues. CDR3 sequence reads: CASSLKLAVQETQYF. CDR3 coding DNA: TGTGCCAGCAGTTTGAAACTAGCGGTGCAAGAGACCCAGTACTTC.

This clonotype has a count of ten or more. J is TRBJ2-2 and V is TRBV27; 9 bases map to TRBD1. V lost 5 bases to trimming and J lost 6 bases; unmatched junction nucleotides: 10. This CDR3 contains 16 residues. Germline V gives CDR1 MNHEY, CDR2 SMNVEV (reference sequence). CDR3 protein: CASSPTGTGSAGELFF. CDR3 nucleotides: TGTGCCAGCAGTCCCACCGGGACAGGGTCGGCCGGGGAGCTGTTTTTT.

The genes are TRBV27 and TRBJ2-7; D gene ambiguous. CDR3 size: 14 residues. The germline V and J ends were trimmed by 2 bases and 2 bases, with 10 bases remaining between them. Germline CDR1 is MNHEY and CDR2 is SMNVEV (reference sequence). The CDR3 DNA reads TGTGCCAGCAGTTTACACGCAGACACCTACGAGCAGTACTTC. It encodes CASSLHADTYEQYF.

This clonotype was detected a few times. Germline and junction disagree at one end, which may indicate a read error. CDR3 nucleotides: TGTGCCGGCAGCCCTCGGACAGGGACAGCCTACGAGCAGTACTTC. Translated, it gives CAGSPRTGTAYEQYF. The V and J genes are TRBV5-4 and TRBJ2-7, with TRBD1 matching 8 bases. CDR3 size: 15 residues. Germline V gene lookup returns CDR1 SGHNT and CDR2 YYREEE (reference sequence).

There are many counts of this clonotype. This chain connects TRBV23-1 to TRBJ2-2, with 10 bases aligning to TRBD1. TRBV23-1 is recorded as an ORF, its role being uncertain. The J segment lost 0 bases and the V segment lost 10 bases, leaving 2 bases of the junction unmatched. This CDR3 has 14 amino acids. In DNA, the CDR3 is TGCGCCAAAGGACAGGGGGCGAACACCGGGGAGCTGTTTTTT. Translation gives CAKGQGANTGELFF.

This clonotype was picked up many times. This chain uses TRBV6-5 with TRBJ2-7, with TRBD2 matching 11 bases. V trimming: 9 bases; J trimming: 4 bases; junction bases outside the gene matches: 11. This CDR3 has 15 residues. The germline V gene has CDR1 MNHEY and CDR2 SVGAGI. The CDR3 nucleotides are TGTGCCAGTAAGACCGGGACTAGCGGACTTTACGAGCAGTACTTC. The encoded protein is CASKTGTSGLYEQYF.

This clonotype has a handful of counts. This chain links TRBV7-6 with TRBJ1-1; 7 bases are shared with TRBD1. This CDR3 is built from 13 residues. Unmatched junction bases numbered 2, after V lost 1 base and J lost 6 bases. CDR1 is SGHVS, CDR2 FNYEAQ, per germline. The CDR3 is CASSLETGAEAFF. As DNA, the CDR3 is TGTGCCAGCAGCTTAGAAACAGGGGCTGAAGCTTTCTTT.

This clonotype came up many times. J is TRBJ2-5 and V is TRBV4-2; TRBD1 aligns across 9 bases. V lost 7 bases and J lost 2; bases outside the gene matches: 8. This CDR3 contains 15 residues. The V gene's germline CDR1 is LGHNA and CDR2 YNFKEQ. The CDR3 region is CASKRTGGEQETQYF. The CDR3 DNA is TGTGCCAGCAAACGAACAGGGGGCGAGCAAGAGACCCAGTACTTC.

Concerning this clonotype: Given a much more abundant clone one base away, this may be a read error. This chain uses TRBV18 with TRBJ1-5; 7 positions agree with TRBD1. CDR1 is KGHSH and CDR2 is LQKENI in the germline V gene. This CDR3 has 18 amino acids. CDR3 bases: TGTGCCAACTCACCCCCATTCGGACAGGAGCATAGCAATCAGCCCCAGCATTTT. It codes for CANSPPFGQEHSNQPQHF.

The chain employs TRBV27 and TRBJ2-3, with a tentative D call TRBD2 (5 bases). Looked up from germline, CDR1 is MNHEY and CDR2 is SMNVEV (reference sequence). V was trimmed by 4 bases and J by 0 bases, leaving 17 bases between them. The CDR3 extends over 17 amino acids. CDR3 residues: CASSSQRLTRSTDTQYF. CDR3 DNA: TGTGCCAGCAGTTCCCAACGACTAACCCGCAGCACAGATACGCAGTATTTT.

In this sample, this clonotype turned up once. The chain uses TRBV6-1 and TRBJ2-7; a possible D gene is TRBD1 (6 bases). Trimming shortened V by 7 bases and J by 2 bases, and 15 bases separated the two germline ends. The CDR3 covers 14 residues. Germline CDR1 and CDR2: MNHNS and SASEGT. The CDR3 here is CASNDTGFTYEQYF. DNA of the CDR3: TGTGCCAGCAATGATACAGGGTTTACCTACGAGCAGTACTTC.

The gene calls are TRBV7-2 and TRBJ2-5, with D tentatively TRBD1 (6 bases). CDR1 is SGHTA and CDR2 is FQGNSA in the germline V gene. Trimming cost V 4 bases and J 0 bases, with 15 bases left between them. The CDR3 sequence is 16 residues long. This CDR3 reads CASSSPGTPYQETQYF. The CDR3 DNA reads as TGTGCCAGCAGCTCCCCCGGGACACCGTACCAAGAGACCCAGTACTTC.

The chain joins TRBV4-1 to TRBJ2-1; D is undetermined. Germline values: CDR1 MGHRA, CDR2 YSYEKL. This CDR3 is built from 12 residues. Trimming pared 4 bases from V and 7 bases from J, leaving 8 bases between. The CDR3 here is CASSPGMNEQFF. The CDR3 nucleotides are TGCGCCAGCAGCCCCGGAATGAATGAGCAGTTCTTC.

The chain has TRBV6-2 or TRBV6-3 and TRBJ2-7, with a weak D call TRBD1 (6 bases). V lost 2 bases to trimming and J lost 2 bases, with 10 bases between them. Per germline, CDR1 MNHEY and CDR2 SVGEGT. This CDR3 is 14 amino acids long. CDR3 protein: CASSYTRGTYEQYF. For the CDR3, the DNA is TGTGCCAGCAGTTACACCAGGGGCACCTACGAGCAGTACTTC.

As to this clonotype: A much larger clone differs from this one at a single base, so this may be a read error. The chain carries TRBV29-1 and TRBJ2-7; D may be TRBD2 (6 bases). The CDR3 has 13 amino acids. Germline lookup yields CDR1 SQVTM and CDR2 ANQGSEA. CDR3 DNA: TGCAGCGCTGAAGGCGGGGAAGGGTACGAGCAGTACTTC. This translates into CSAEGGEGYEQYF.

V is TRBV25-1 and J is TRBJ2-1; 7 nucleotides align to TRBD2. This CDR3 region has 17 residues. Germline V gives CDR1 MGHDK, CDR2 SYGVNS. V lost 3 bases, J lost 1 base, and 9 bases stayed unmatched. For the CDR3, the DNA is TGTGCCAGCAGTGAGGGGGTGGGACTATCGTCCTACAATGAGCAGTTCTTC. This encodes CASSEGVGLSSYNEQFF.

The V and J genes are TRBV7-3 and TRBJ2-3; the match to TRBD2 covers 9 bases. V trimming: 5 bases; J trimming: 3 bases; junction bases outside the gene matches: 6. Per germline, CDR1 SGHTA and CDR2 FQGTGA. There are 15 residues in the CDR3. The CDR3: CASSPLAGMTDTQYF. The CDR3 region has the DNA TGTGCCAGCAGCCCTCTAGCGGGAATGACAGATACGCAGTATTTT.

This clonotype was counted only a few times. The rearrangement uses TRBV19 and TRBJ2-7, with 7 bases aligning to TRBD1. The germline V gene encodes CDR1 LNHDA and CDR2 SQIVND (reference sequence). This CDR3 has 15 amino acids. V lost 4 bases to trimming and J lost 2 bases; unmatched junction nucleotides: 8. The CDR3 nucleotides are TGTGCCAGTAGTAAGACAGGGTACCACCCCTACGAGCAGTACTTC. Residues: CASSKTGYHPYEQYF.

This clonotype was recorded many times. The J gene is TRBJ2-2, the V gene TRBV29-1; 7 nucleotides match TRBD1. V was clipped by 6 bases and J by 0 bases; unmatched bases: 4. There are 14 residues in the CDR3. Germline values: CDR1 SQVTM, CDR2 ANQGSEA. Here the CDR3 DNA reads TGCAGCGTACCCCAGGGGGCGAACACCGGGGAGCTGTTTTTT. This encodes CSVPQGANTGELFF.

This clonotype appeared many times. The rearrangement links TRBV12-3 or TRBV12-4 to TRBJ2-1, with 8 bases matching TRBD2. The J segment lost 9 bases and the V segment lost 3 bases, leaving 10 bases of the junction unmatched. This CDR3 is 15 amino acids long. This chain's CDR3 is CASSFYSGTNGEQFF. CDR3 nucleotide sequence: TGTGCCAGCAGTTTCTATAGCGGGACTAACGGTGAGCAGTTCTTC.

In this sample, this clonotype turned up a few times. The genes are TRBV28 and TRBJ2-7; 9 bases agree with TRBD1. The length of the CDR3 is 15 residues. CDR1 is MDHEN, CDR2 SYDVKM, per germline. The V segment lost 8 bases and the J segment 2 bases; nucleotides outside the gene matches: 10. The CDR3 DNA is TGTGCCAGCCAAACGGGACAGGGAATAGCCTACGAGCAGTACTTC. It yields the protein CASQTGQGIAYEQYF.

On this clonotype: A read error may explain this, as a much larger clone is one base away. The CDR3: CSVRGGPLDYSFSNQPQHF. CDR3 nucleotide sequence: TGCAGCGTTAGGGGGGGCCCGTTGGATTACAGCTTTAGCAATCAGCCCCAGCATTTT. The rearrangement links TRBV29-1 to TRBJ1-5; D possibly corresponds to TRBD1 (6 bases). CDR1 and CDR2 from the germline V gene are SQVTM and ANQGSEA. V lost 5 bases and J 0 bases, leaving 26 bases between the germline ends. The length of the CDR3 is 19 residues.